This T cell receptor beta chain was retrieved from a study of beta chain features in type 1 diabetes. Findings of the study overall: People with Type 1 diabetes carried modestly yet significantly shorter TCRB CDR3s in all four CD4+ subsets.

Expressed TCRB transcripts were sequenced, since all the RNA that had been isolated was reverse transcribed. Clones were sequenced by immunoSEQ multiplex PCR, and TCRdb holds only the in-frame ones, with some missing. The sample shows more than 300,000 clones, 10% to 15% of them seen only once. For this clone: Its antigen remains unknown.

V dropped 5 bases and J dropped 7 bases, with 12 bases sitting between them. Germline CDR1 and CDR2: SGHDT and YYEEEE. The CDR3 runs 12 residues. The receptor was derived from a woman aged 18 to 35 with type 1 diabetes. The sequenced sample was naive CD4+ T cells from blood. J is TRBJ2-5 and V is TRBV5-6; weak D call: TRBD2 (6 bases). CDR3: CASRGGLGTQYF. CDR3 nucleotide sequence: TGTGCCAGCAGGGGGGGTCTAGGGACCCAGTACTTC.